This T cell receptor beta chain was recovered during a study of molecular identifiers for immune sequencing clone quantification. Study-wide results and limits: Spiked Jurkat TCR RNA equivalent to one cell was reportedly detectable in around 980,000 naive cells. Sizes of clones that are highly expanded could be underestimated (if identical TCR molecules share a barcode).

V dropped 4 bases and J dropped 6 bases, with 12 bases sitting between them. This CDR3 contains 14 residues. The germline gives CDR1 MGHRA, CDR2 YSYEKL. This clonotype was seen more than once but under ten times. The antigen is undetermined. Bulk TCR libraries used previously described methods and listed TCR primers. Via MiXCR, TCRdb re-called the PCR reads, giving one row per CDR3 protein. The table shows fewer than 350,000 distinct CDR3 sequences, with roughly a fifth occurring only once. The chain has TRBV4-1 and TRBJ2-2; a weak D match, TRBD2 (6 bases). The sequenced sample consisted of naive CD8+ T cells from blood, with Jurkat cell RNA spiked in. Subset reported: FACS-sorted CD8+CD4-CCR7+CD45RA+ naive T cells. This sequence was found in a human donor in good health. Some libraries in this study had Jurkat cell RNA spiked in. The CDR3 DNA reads TGCGCCAGCAGCCCGGGTTGGGGGGCCGGGGAGCTGTTTTTT. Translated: CASSPGWGAGELFF.